The 25 T cell receptor beta chains reported below all come from one sample, sequenced in a study of T cells in localized non-small cell lung cancer. The assay was immunoSEQ multiplex PCR, and TCRdb's table has in-frame clones only and misses some. The sample carries approximately 140,000 clones, 89% recorded once. Source: peripheral blood, taken before any cancer treatment. These receptors all stem from a female donor of 60 years or more with stage I lung adenocarcinoma.

The genes are TRBV15 and TRBJ1-4, with D uncertain. The V and J ends lost 1 base and 10 bases respectively, with 13 bases between them. Per germline, CDR1 LNHNV and CDR2 YYDKDF (reference sequence). The length of the CDR3 is 14 residues. CDR3 residues: CATSRVTSPAKLFF. As DNA, the CDR3 is TGTGCCACCAGCAGAGTGACGTCACCAGCAAAACTGTTTTTT. Using reference TRBV15 and TRBJ1-4 for the parts outside the CDR3, the full variable domain is DAMVIQNPRYQVTQFGKPVTLSCSQTLNHNVMYWYQQKSSQAPKLLFHYYDKDFNNEADTPDNFQSRRPNTSFCFLDIRSPGLGDTAMYLCATSRVTSPAKLFFGSGTQLSVL.

The chain employs TRBV2 and TRBJ2-7, with D perhaps matching TRBD1 or TRBD2 (5 bases each). V was pared by 7 bases and J by 0 bases, with 13 bases between. There are 14 residues in the CDR3. Per germline, CDR1 SNHLY and CDR2 FYNNEI. DNA for the CDR3: TGTGCCAGCAACACCGGGACCAGCTCCTACGAGCAGTACTTC. Translated, it gives CASNTGTSSYEQYF.

This rearrangement joins TRBV9 to TRBJ2-2, with 11 bases matching TRBD2. V shed 3 bases, J shed 1 base, and the junction held 2 bases outside the gene matches. The CDR3 extends over 16 amino acids. CDR1 and CDR2 (germline): SGDLS, YYNGEE. DNA for the CDR3: TGTGCCAGCAGCGATCTAGCGGGAGGGAACACCGGGGAGCTGTTTTTT. Translation gives CASSDLAGGNTGELFF.

The chain carries TRBV6-1 and TRBJ1-1; possible D gene TRBD1, 6 bases. The germline V and J ends were trimmed by 3 bases and 4 bases, with 12 bases remaining between them. CDR1 is MNHNS, CDR2 SASEGT, per germline. This CDR3 is built from 14 residues. The CDR3 protein is CASSEARGSTEAFF. In DNA, the CDR3 is TGTGCCAGCAGTGAGGCTAGGGGGAGCACTGAAGCTTTCTTT.

This chain joins TRBV11-2 and TRBJ2-1; D gene ambiguous. The V gene's germline CDR1 is SGHAT and CDR2 FQNNGV. The V gene lost 0 bases and the J gene lost 8 bases, with 14 bases spanning the gap. The length of the CDR3 is 15 residues. The CDR3 protein is CASSLDVVVVHEQFF. Written as DNA, the CDR3 is TGTGCCAGCAGCTTAGATGTAGTAGTGGTGCATGAGCAGTTCTTC.

CDR3 sequence (DNA): TGTGCCAGCAGCTTATGGACAGGGAAAAACATTCAGTACTTC. It is translated as CASSLWTGKNIQYF. The rearrangement links TRBV7-8 to TRBJ2-4; 8 nucleotides agree with TRBD1. J lost 4 bases, V lost 2 bases, and 1 base had no gene match. Germline assignment: CDR1 SGHVS and CDR2 FQNEAQ. The CDR3 has 14 residues.

The rearrangement joins TRBV14 to TRBJ1-2, with D uncertain. Trimming shortened V by 2 bases and J by 4 bases, and 8 bases separated the two germline ends. This CDR3 is 13 amino acids long. Germline loops: CDR1 SGHDN, CDR2 FVKESK. The CDR3 DNA sequence: TGTGCCAGCAGCCAATTGGCCTCCTATGGCTACACCTTC. This codes for CASSQLASYGYTF.

The rearrangement links TRBV4-1 to TRBJ2-5; no reliable D call. Germline CDR1 is MGHRA and CDR2 is YSYEKL. There are 15 residues in the CDR3. The V and J ends lost 0 bases and 2 bases respectively, with 10 bases between them. CDR3 residues: CASSQELPPQETQYF. The DNA for the CDR3 is TGCGCCAGCAGCCAAGAATTGCCACCTCAAGAGACCCAGTACTTC.

Comment on this clone: A junction boundary mismatches the germline segment, possibly from a read error. This chain uses TRBV7-7 with TRBJ2-7; D gene uncertain. The CDR3 loop spans 13 amino acids. From germline, CDR1 is SSHAT and CDR2 FNYEAQ (reference sequence). The CDR3 DNA reads as TGTGCTAGCAGCTTAGAAGTAGGTGCCGAGCAGTACTTC. It encodes CASSLEVGAEQYF. Using reference TRBV7-7 and TRBJ2-7 for the parts outside the CDR3, the full variable domain is GAGVSQSPRYKVTKRGQDVTLRCDPISSHATLYWYQQALGQGPEFLTYFNYEAQPDKSGLPSDRFSAERPEGSISTLTIQRTEQRDSAMYRCASSLEVGAEQYFGPGTRLTVT.

The V and J genes are TRBV6-5 and TRBJ2-2; D gene unclear. CDR3 size: 12 residues. V was cut by 2 bases and J by 6 bases, with 4 bases left in between. The germline CDR1 and CDR2 sequences are MNHEY and SVGAGI. The CDR3 nucleotides are TGTGCCAGCAGTTACATCGCCGGGGAGCTGTTTTTT. This encodes CASSYIAGELFF.

This sequence joins TRBV4-1 and TRBJ2-1; D might be TRBD2 (5 bases). The CDR3 loop spans 16 amino acids. Trimming stripped 3 bases from V and 3 bases from J, with 15 bases between. The germline V gene encodes CDR1 MGHRA and CDR2 YSYEKL. The CDR3, as DNA: TGCGCCAGCAGCCAGACTGAAGCGGAAAACTACAATGAGCAGTTCTTC. As protein: CASSQTEAENYNEQFF.

This clone was seen a single time. The chain uses TRBV5-1 and TRBJ2-5; D possibly uses TRBD1 or TRBD2 (5 bases each). Germline V lookup: CDR1 SGHRS, CDR2 YFSETQ. This CDR3 is built from 14 residues. Trimming took 4 bases from V and 2 from J, leaving 12 bases between them. The CDR3 DNA sequence: TGCGCCAGCAGCCCTTTGGGGGATCAAGAGACCCAGTACTTC. It yields the protein CASSPLGDQETQYF.

V usage is TRBV9 and J usage is TRBJ1-2, with TRBD1 matching 8 bases. Looked up from germline, CDR1 is SGDLS and CDR2 is YYNGEE. J was trimmed by 3 bases and V by 0 bases; bases with no gene match: 4. The CDR3 length is 15 residues. CDR3 DNA: TGTGCCAGCAGCGTAGAACGGGACAGGCACTATGGCTACACCTTC. Protein product: CASSVERDRHYGYTF.

The chain employs TRBV7-9 and TRBJ2-1; D possibly corresponds to TRBD2 (5 bases). The germline V gene has CDR1 SEHNR and CDR2 FQNEAQ (reference sequence). The CDR3 consists of 14 residues. Trimming took off 2 bases at V and 9 bases at J, with 14 bases between the two ends. CDR3 nucleotide sequence: TGTGCCAGCAGCTTAATCGGGGAAGCAGGTGAGCAGTTCTTC. Protein: CASSLIGEAGEQFF.

This clone was observed once. The V gene is TRBV6-5, the J gene TRBJ2-1; 10 bases match TRBD2. Germline V gene sequence: CDR1 MNHEY, CDR2 SVGAGI. CDR3 length: 15 residues. V dropped 6 bases and J dropped 4; count of bases not matched to a gene: 6. The CDR3 spells CASRDTSGKYNEQFF. The CDR3 region has the DNA TGTGCCAGCAGGGATACTAGCGGGAAATACAATGAGCAGTTCTTC.

J is TRBJ2-7 and V is TRBV4-1; 9 bases agree with TRBD2. Germline lookup yields CDR1 MGHRA and CDR2 YSYEKL. There are 14 residues in the CDR3. V was pared by 3 bases and J by 3 bases, with 3 bases of the junction left unmatched. The chain's CDR3 is CASSHLAGLYEQYF. CDR3 bases: TGCGCCAGCAGCCACCTAGCGGGACTCTACGAGCAGTACTTC.

The V and J genes are TRBV5-1 and TRBJ2-7, with 11 nucleotides matching TRBD2. Germline V gene lookup returns CDR1 SGHRS and CDR2 YFSETQ. The trim removed 4 bases at V and 2 bases at J, leaving 2 bases unmatched. The CDR3 spans 14 residues. As DNA, the CDR3 is TGCGCCAGCAGCCCGACTAGCGGGACCTACGAGCAGTACTTC. Amino acid sequence: CASSPTSGTYEQYF.

This chain's CDR3 is CASSRLAGGPNTGELFF. In DNA form, the CDR3 reads TGTGCCAGTTCCCGGCTAGCGGGAGGGCCGAACACCGGGGAGCTGTTTTTT. The rearrangement uses TRBV19 and TRBJ2-2, with 12 positions matching TRBD2. V lost 8 bases to trimming and J lost 0 bases; unmatched junction nucleotides: 7. CDR3 size: 17 residues. Germline V gene data show CDR1 as LNHDA and CDR2 as SQIVND (reference sequence).

This chain uses TRBV6-5 with TRBJ1-5; TRBD1 matches 8 bases. CDR1 and CDR2 from the germline V gene are MNHEY and SVGAGI. V was clipped by 6 bases and J by 9 bases; unmatched bases: 10. This CDR3 comprises 14 residues. The CDR3 DNA sequence: TGTGCCAGCAGCTATGGACAGGGTGGTCTGCCCCAGCATTTT. Translation: CASSYGQGGLPQHF.

This clone was counted a few times. The V call is TRBV5-1, the J call TRBJ1-5; D remains ambiguous. CDR3 length equals 16 residues. Germline CDR1 reads SGHRS; CDR2 reads YFSETQ. V was clipped by 4 bases and J by 0 bases, with 14 bases between them. The CDR3 loop is CASSAGDEISNQPQHF. CDR3 DNA sequence: TGCGCCAGCAGCGCCGGAGATGAGATTAGCAATCAGCCCCAGCATTTT.

The chain has TRBV5-1 and TRBJ1-1, with TRBD1 as a possible D gene (6 bases). Trimming took off 4 bases at V and 5 bases at J, with 15 bases between the two ends. This CDR3 contains 14 residues. The germline V gene encodes CDR1 SGHRS and CDR2 YFSETQ. The CDR3 sequence: CASSAGQRQTEAFF. CDR3 nucleotide sequence: TGCGCCAGCAGCGCCGGACAGCGTCAAACTGAAGCTTTCTTT.

The gene calls are TRBV6-6 and TRBJ2-2, with 7 bases identical to TRBD1. The CDR3 totals 14 residues. The germline V gene encodes CDR1 MNHNY and CDR2 SVGAGI (reference sequence). The V segment lost 4 bases and the J segment 6 bases; nucleotides outside the gene matches: 5. CDR3 in amino acids: CASSFRGKAGELFF. The CDR3 DNA is TGTGCCAGCAGTTTCAGGGGGAAGGCCGGGGAGCTGTTTTTT.

The chain couples TRBV5-1 to TRBJ2-5; D unclear. Germline V gene data show CDR1 as SGHRS and CDR2 as YFSETQ. V was clipped by 0 bases and J by 5 bases, with 8 bases between them. The CDR3 is made up of 13 amino acids. The CDR3 bases are TGCGCCAGCAGCTTGGCATGGCGGGAGACCCAGTACTTC. Translation gives CASSLAWRETQYF.

J is TRBJ2-1 and V is TRBV5-1; 9 positions agree with TRBD2. The V gene end was trimmed by 0 bases and the J gene end by 6 bases; junction bases not matched to a gene: 13. Germline loops: CDR1 SGHRS, CDR2 YFSETQ. The CDR3 consists of 18 residues. DNA for the CDR3: TGCGCCAGCAGCTTGGCCCTCCCAGGACTAGCGACCAGCAATGAGCAGTTCTTC. The encoded protein is CASSLALPGLATSNEQFF.

This clone was seen a handful of times. The rearrangement joins TRBV28 to TRBJ2-7, with TRBD2 as a possible D gene (6 bases). CDR1 MDHEN and CDR2 SYDVKM come from the germline V gene. V was pared by 6 bases and J by 1 base, with 16 bases between. The CDR3 sequence is 15 residues long. The CDR3 sequence: CASSSPGSGSYEQYF. The DNA of the CDR3 is TGTGCCAGCAGCTCCCCCGGGAGTGGGTCCTACGAGCAGTACTTC.